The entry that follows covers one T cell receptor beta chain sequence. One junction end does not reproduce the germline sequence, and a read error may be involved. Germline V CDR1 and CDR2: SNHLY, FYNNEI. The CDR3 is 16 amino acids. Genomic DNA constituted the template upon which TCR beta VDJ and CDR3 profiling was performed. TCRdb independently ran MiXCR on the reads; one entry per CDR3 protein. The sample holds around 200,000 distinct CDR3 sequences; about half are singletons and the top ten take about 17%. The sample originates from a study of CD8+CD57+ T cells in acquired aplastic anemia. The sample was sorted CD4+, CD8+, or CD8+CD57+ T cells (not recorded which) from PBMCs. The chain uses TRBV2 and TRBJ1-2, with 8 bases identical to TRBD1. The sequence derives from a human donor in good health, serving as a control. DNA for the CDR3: TGTGCCGGCAGTGAAGGGAACCAGGGGGCGGACTATGGCTACACCTTC. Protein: CAGSEGNQGADYGYTF.